This T cell receptor beta chain was identified during a study of naive and memory T cell subsets. Whole-study findings and limits: A few larger clonotypes appeared in naive repertoires, especially CD8, possibly memory cells re-expressing CD45RA.

This clonotype has more than one count but fewer than ten. The antigen is not known. From the second PCR step, alpha and beta chains were amplified apart. CMV status came from CD4+ IFNgamma after overnight CMV lysate stimulation. Two oligonucleotides, mixed equimolar, formed the beta constant-region primer covering TRBC1 and TRBC2. Ligated cDNA was amplified by four rounds of PCR with nested alpha and beta constant-region primers and SP2. The cDNA 3' end received a ligated single-stranded oligonucleotide carrying the SP2 primer and a 12-nucleotide UMI. TCRdb analysed the UMI-ligation and nested PCR reads with MiXCR anew, one entry per CDR3 protein. The table has about 90,000 distinct CDR3 sequences, roughly 12% seen once. The V end was cut by 3 bases, the J end by 5 bases, with 11 bases between. Germline V lookup: CDR1 MDHEN, CDR2 SYDVKM. This CDR3 contains 15 residues.

Sequenced material: naive CD4+ T cells from blood. The sequence came from a human donor in good health. The V gene is TRBV28, the J gene TRBJ1-6; D is unresolved. The CDR3 region has the DNA TGTGCCAGCAGTTTGGAGTGGCTCGATAATTCACCCCTCCACTTT. The encoded protein is CASSLEWLDNSPLHF.